The clone carrying this T cell receptor (beta chain) has a count of ten or more. This entry comes from a study of T cells of healthy individuals. TCRdb re-called the 5' RACE reads with MiXCR, one entry per CDR3 protein. The data show tens of thousands of distinct CDR3 sequences, 5% seen once. This CDR3 is 20 amino acids long. V usage is TRBV21-1 and J usage is TRBJ2-1. TRBV21-1 constitutes a pseudogene. This TCR came from a female donor in good health. CDR3 amino acids: CASSKLGSIQPISSYNEQFF. The CDR3 coding sequence is TGTGCCAGCAGCAAACTAGGGTCTATCCAACCCATAAGCTCCTACAATGAGCAGTTCTTC.